What follows are 8 T cell receptor beta chains derived from one specimen sequenced in a study of shared T cell receptors in the human thymus. Method: immunoSEQ multiplex PCR; TCRdb's copy keeps in-frame clones and lacks some. The table has under 700,000 clones, around 78% seen once. The data also belong to a second study, concerning human thymus T cells.

Sequencing input: thymocytes. These receptors were taken from a boy younger than two with a congenital heart defect.

This sequence joins TRBV7-8 and TRBJ1-1; D uncertain. The CDR3 totals 11 residues. The V end was cut by 10 bases, the J end by 4 bases, with 10 bases between. Germline V gene data show CDR1 as SGHVS and CDR2 as FQNEAQ. The CDR3 sequence: CAIRSSTEAFF. The CDR3 nucleotides read TGTGCCATCCGTAGCAGCACTGAAGCTTTCTTT. The full variable domain, in which reference TRBV7-8 and TRBJ1-1 provide the parts outside the CDR3, is GAGVSQSPRYKVAKRGQDVALRCDPISGHVSLFWYQQALGQGPEFLTYFQNEAQLDKSGLPSDRFFAERPEGSVSTLKIQRTQQEDSAVYLCAIRSSTEAFFGQGTRLTVV.

This rearrangement joins TRBV10-1 to TRBJ2-7, with D perhaps matching TRBD2 (5 bases). The CDR3 has 13 amino acids. V dropped 1 base and J dropped 3 bases, with 7 bases sitting between them. Germline assignment: CDR1 WNHNN and CDR2 SYGVQD (reference sequence). The CDR3 is CASSEYAGYEQYF. Here the CDR3 DNA reads TGCGCCAGCAGTGAGTATGCGGGCTACGAGCAGTACTTC.

The table lists this clone with a few counts. This rearrangement joins TRBV15 to TRBJ2-1; a weak D match, TRBD2 (6 bases). The CDR3 is made up of 15 amino acids. The V end lost 1 base, the J end lost 8 bases, and 15 bases lay between the germline ends. Germline V lookup: CDR1 LNHNV, CDR2 YYDKDF (reference sequence). CDR3 nucleotides: TGTGCCACCAGCAGAGGCCCGACTAGAGTCGATGAGCAGTTCTTC. Translation: CATSRGPTRVDEQFF. Full variable domain (remainder filled in from reference TRBV15 and TRBJ2-1): DAMVIQNPRYQVTQFGKPVTLSCSQTLNHNVMYWYQQKSSQAPKLLFHYYDKDFNNEADTPDNFQSRRPNTSFCFLDIRSPGLGDTAMYLCATSRGPTRVDEQFFGPGTRLTVL.

The rearrangement links TRBV2 to TRBJ2-3; maybe TRBD2 (6 bases). CDR3 length equals 14 residues. The V end lost 8 bases, the J end lost 4 bases, and 16 bases lay between the germline ends. The V gene's germline CDR1 is SNHLY and CDR2 FYNNEI. CDR3: CASGGCQGPDTQYF. In DNA, the CDR3 is TGTGCCAGCGGGGGGTGCCAGGGCCCAGATACGCAGTATTTT.

This chain joins TRBV27 and TRBJ2-7, with TRBD2 identical over 10 bases. Germline lookup yields CDR1 MNHEY and CDR2 SMNVEV (reference sequence). This CDR3 spans 16 amino acids. J was trimmed by 0 bases and V by 6 bases; bases with no gene match: 8. This CDR3 is CASSYSWTSGSYEQYF. The CDR3 nucleotides read TGTGCCAGCAGCTACTCTTGGACTAGCGGCTCCTACGAGCAGTACTTC.

The rearrangement uses TRBV4-2 and TRBJ2-5, with D hard to call. This CDR3 is 15 amino acids long. Germline V gives CDR1 LGHNA, CDR2 YNFKEQ. The V and J ends lost 1 base and 5 bases respectively, with 14 bases between them. CDR3 sequence: CASSQAVGERETQYF. The CDR3, as DNA: TGTGCCAGCAGCCAAGCTGTAGGAGAGAGGGAGACCCAGTACTTC.

The CDR3 DNA follows: TGTGCCAGCAGCTTAGGGGGACAGGACGAAGCTTTCTTT. This sequence encodes CASSLGGQDEAFF. The chain couples TRBV11-2 to TRBJ1-1; TRBD1 matches 8 bases. Germline trimming cut 1 base from V and 8 bases from J; bases unmatched to any gene: 3. CDR3 length: 13 amino acids. Germline V gene sequence: CDR1 SGHAT, CDR2 FQNNGV.

This clone was seen a handful of times. V usage is TRBV27 and J usage is TRBJ1-2, with D unclear. CDR1 is MNHEY and CDR2 is SMNVEV in the germline V gene (reference sequence). The ends were cut back, 5 bases at V and 3 bases at J, with 19 bases in the middle. This CDR3 is built from 16 residues. The CDR3 DNA reads as TGTGCCAGCAGTCCCTACTTCCTGGTGGGAGACTATGGCTACACCTTC. The encoded protein is CASSPYFLVGDYGYTF.